The rows below give T cell receptor beta chains drawn from one sample of a study of cytomegalovirus exposure and HLA in healthy donors. Assay: immunoSEQ multiplex PCR; the TCRdb copy retains only in-frame clones and omits some. The sample includes 250,000 to 350,000 clones, roughly 85% of them seen just once. Source material: PBMCs. Source of these receptors: a woman aged 18-35 years in good health and CMV-seronegative. Both conserved end residues are part of each CDR3. The D gene is left open where the match is weak. Size tells how often a clone was seen (once, few, many) or the class of an expanded clone, and some rows leave it out.

clone size: once
J gene: TRBJ2-1
V gene: TRBV5-1
D gene: .
CDR3 protein: CASSREVWGEFGEQFF
CDR3 DNA: TGCGCCAGCAGCCGGGAAGTCTGGGGGGAGTTCGGTGAGCAGTTCTTC

clone size: .
J gene: TRBJ2-1
V gene: TRBV9
D gene: .
CDR3 protein: CASSVGSWGTGRNEQFF
CDR3 DNA: TGTGCCAGCAGCGTCGGAAGCTGGGGGACTGGGCGGAATGAGCAGTTCTTC

clone size: .
J gene: TRBJ2-5
V gene: TRBV9
D gene: TRBD1
CDR3 protein: CASSAWDSRQETQYF
CDR3 DNA: TGTGCCAGCAGCGCATGGGACAGTCGCCAAGAGACCCAGTACTTC

clone size: .
J gene: TRBJ1-5
V gene: TRBV11-2
D gene: TRBD1
CDR3 protein: CASSLTGGAQPQHF
CDR3 DNA: TGTGCCAGCAGCTTGACAGGGGGCGCTCAGCCCCAGCATTTT

clone size: .
J gene: TRBJ2-7
V gene: TRBV4-3
D gene: .
CDR3 protein: CASSQAPTAGGFYEQYF
CDR3 DNA: TGCGCCAGCAGCCAAGCCCCGACAGCGGGTGGTTTTTACGAGCAGTACTTC

clone size: .
J gene: TRBJ2-1
V gene: TRBV7-8
D gene: TRBD2
CDR3 protein: CASSTLAGTYNEQFF
CDR3 DNA: TGTGCCAGCAGCACACTAGCGGGCACATACAATGAGCAGTTCTTC

clone size: .
J gene: TRBJ1-1
V gene: TRBV28
D gene: .
CDR3 protein: CASSLLSRNEAFF
CDR3 DNA: TGTGCCAGCAGTTTATTGTCTAGGAATGAAGCTTTCTTT

clone size: .
J gene: TRBJ2-2
V gene: TRBV5-6
D gene: TRBD2
CDR3 protein: CASSLMASGRTGELFF
CDR3 DNA: TGTGCCAGCAGCTTGATGGCTAGCGGGAGGACCGGGGAGCTGTTTTTT

clone size: .
J gene: TRBJ2-5
V gene: TRBV2
D gene: .
CDR3 protein: CASNLERSQETQYF
CDR3 DNA: TGTGCCAGCAATCTAGAACGGTCTCAAGAGACCCAGTACTTC

clone size: .
J gene: TRBJ2-1
V gene: TRBV4-3
D gene: TRBD2
CDR3 protein: CASRGGLAGGPGNEQFF
CDR3 DNA: TGCGCCAGCAGGGGGGGGCTGGCGGGAGGGCCGGGGAATGAGCAGTTCTTC

clone size: .
J gene: TRBJ1-1
V gene: TRBV27
D gene: TRBD1
CDR3 protein: CASKLQGGSTEAFF
CDR3 DNA: TGTGCCAGCAAGCTACAGGGGGGGAGCACTGAAGCTTTCTTT

clone size: .
J gene: TRBJ2-1
V gene: TRBV13
D gene: TRBD2
CDR3 protein: CASSIWTSGRYNEQFF
CDR3 DNA: TGTGCCAGCAGCATATGGACTAGCGGCCGCTACAATGAGCAGTTCTTC

clone size: .
J gene: TRBJ2-7
V gene: TRBV11-2
D gene: .
CDR3 protein: CASSPQAGNYEQYF
CDR3 DNA: TGTGCCAGCAGCCCCCAGGCCGGAAACTACGAGCAGTACTTC

clone size: few
J gene: TRBJ2-7
V gene: TRBV2
D gene: TRBD2
CDR3 protein: CASSATGTSGYEQYF
CDR3 DNA: TGTGCCAGCAGTGCGACCGGGACTAGCGGGTACGAGCAGTACTTC

clone size: .
J gene: TRBJ1-5
V gene: TRBV28
D gene: .
CDR3 protein: CASTTGGGNQPQHF
CDR3 DNA: TGTGCCAGCACTACGGGTGGAGGGAATCAGCCCCAGCATTTT

clone size: few
J gene: TRBJ1-1
V gene: TRBV7-9
D gene: .
CDR3 protein: CASSSDTEAFF
CDR3 DNA: TGTGCCAGCAGCTCAGACACTGAAGCTTTCTTT

clone size: .
J gene: TRBJ2-3
V gene: TRBV11-2
D gene: .
CDR3 protein: CASRSTAHLFTDTQYF
CDR3 DNA: TGTGCCAGCAGATCGACAGCACACCTCTTCACAGATACGCAGTATTTT

clone size: .
J gene: TRBJ2-3
V gene: TRBV6-1
D gene: TRBD1
CDR3 protein: CASSVGQGLSTDTQYF
CDR3 DNA: TGTGCCAGCAGTGTGGGACAGGGATTGAGCACAGATACGCAGTATTTT

clone size: .
J gene: TRBJ2-7
V gene: TRBV5-6
D gene: TRBD1
CDR3 protein: CASSLGQGSFYEQYF
CDR3 DNA: TGTGCCAGCAGCTTGGGACAGGGTTCTTTCTACGAGCAGTACTTC

clone size: .
J gene: TRBJ2-7
V gene: TRBV2
D gene: TRBD1
CDR3 protein: CATRTGPEQYF
CDR3 DNA: TGTGCCACACGGACAGGGCCCGAGCAGTACTTC

clone size: .
J gene: TRBJ1-2
V gene: TRBV7-2
D gene: TRBD1
CDR3 protein: CASSLGPGQGDGYTF
CDR3 DNA: TGTGCCAGCAGCTTAGGCCCGGGACAGGGAGATGGCTACACCTTC

clone size: .
J gene: TRBJ1-5
V gene: TRBV18
D gene: .
CDR3 protein: CASSPQSGGNQPQHF
CDR3 DNA: TGTGCCAGCTCACCACAGTCGGGGGGTAATCAGCCCCAGCATTTT

clone size: .
J gene: TRBJ2-2
V gene: TRBV27
D gene: TRBD1
CDR3 protein: CASSSRRQGGTGELFF
CDR3 DNA: TGTGCCAGCAGCTCAAGGAGACAGGGCGGCACCGGGGAGCTGTTTTTT

clone size: .
J gene: TRBJ2-3
V gene: TRBV2
D gene: TRBD2
CDR3 protein: CASKQREGLADTQYF
CDR3 DNA: TGTGCCAGCAAACAGCGGGAGGGCCTGGCAGATACGCAGTATTTT

clone size: .
J gene: TRBJ2-7
V gene: TRBV10-3
D gene: .
CDR3 protein: CATGLHGEQYF
CDR3 DNA: TGTGCCACCGGACTCCACGGCGAGCAGTACTTC

clone size: once
J gene: TRBJ1-1
V gene: TRBV4-3
D gene: .
CDR3 protein: CASSAGGAGTEAFF
CDR3 DNA: TGCGCCAGCAGCGCGGGGGGCGCGGGAACTGAAGCTTTCTTT

clone size: .
J gene: TRBJ1-1
V gene: TRBV28
D gene: .
CDR3 protein: CATAARRNTEAFF
CDR3 DNA: TGTGCCACCGCGGCCAGAAGGAACACTGAAGCTTTCTTT

clone size: .
J gene: TRBJ2-1
V gene: TRBV27
D gene: .
CDR3 protein: CASGGEGTLSYNEQFF
CDR3 DNA: TGTGCCAGCGGCGGAGAGGGCACACTCTCCTACAATGAGCAGTTCTTC

clone size: .
J gene: TRBJ2-7
V gene: TRBV27
D gene: TRBD2
CDR3 protein: CASSDAGTIPYEQYF
CDR3 DNA: TGTGCCAGCAGCGACGCCGGGACTATACCCTACGAGCAGTACTTC

clone size: .
J gene: TRBJ1-2
V gene: TRBV28
D gene: .
CDR3 protein: CASSGGAWAGYTF
CDR3 DNA: TGTGCCAGCAGCGGGGGGGCGTGGGCCGGCTACACCTTC

clone size: .
J gene: TRBJ2-2
V gene: TRBV28
D gene: .
CDR3 protein: CASSAGDWGTGELFF
CDR3 DNA: TGTGCCAGCAGCGCAGGGGATTGGGGCACCGGGGAGCTGTTTTTT

clone size: .
J gene: TRBJ2-7
V gene: TRBV5-6
D gene: .
CDR3 protein: CASSPGSYEQYF
CDR3 DNA: TGTGCCAGCAGCCCCGGGTCCTACGAGCAGTACTTC

clone size: .
J gene: TRBJ2-5
V gene: TRBV7-8
D gene: TRBD2
CDR3 protein: CASSLASGRAGVDGQYF
CDR3 DNA: TGTGCCAGCAGCTTAGCCAGCGGGAGGGCCGGGGTAGATGGCCAGTACTTC

clone size: .
J gene: TRBJ1-5
V gene: TRBV4-2
D gene: TRBD1
CDR3 protein: CASSQTGGESNQPQHF
CDR3 DNA: TGTGCCAGCAGCCAAACAGGGGGCGAATCAAATCAGCCCCAGCATTTT

clone size: .
J gene: TRBJ1-2
V gene: TRBV7-9
D gene: .
CDR3 protein: CASSSDYGYTF
CDR3 DNA: TGTGCCAGCAGCTCGGACTATGGCTACACCTTC

clone size: once
J gene: TRBJ2-1
V gene: TRBV7-2
D gene: TRBD2
CDR3 protein: CASGATSSEQFF
CDR3 DNA: TGTGCCAGCGGGGCGACTAGCTCTGAGCAGTTCTTC

clone size: few
J gene: TRBJ2-2
V gene: TRBV4-3
D gene: TRBD2
CDR3 protein: CASSPWTSAGELFF
CDR3 DNA: TGCGCCAGCAGCCCCTGGACTAGTGCCGGGGAGCTGTTTTTT

clone size: once
J gene: TRBJ2-7
V gene: TRBV4-3
D gene: .
CDR3 protein: CASSQDPAGSYEQYF
CDR3 DNA: TGCGCCAGCAGCCAAGATCCTGCGGGCTCCTACGAGCAGTACTTC

clone size: .
J gene: TRBJ1-3
V gene: TRBV9
D gene: .
CDR3 protein: CASSDDSSGNTIYF
CDR3 DNA: TGTGCCAGCAGCGACGACAGCTCTGGAAACACCATATATTTT